This TCR beta chain was captured in a study of long-term antiretroviral therapy in people with HIV. Study outcomes and limitations: Pre-ART-expanded clones dominated the repertoire at all time points.

This was the immunoSEQ v3.0 assay at survey level. The repertoire was sequenced with immunoSEQ multiplex PCR; TCRdb's copy has only in-frame clones and lacks some. The profile shows approximately 20,000 clones, about 88% of them singletons. All donors provided no fewer than one pre-ART and no fewer than two post-ART PBMC samples. Per germline, CDR1 WNHNN and CDR2 SYGVQD (reference sequence). The CDR3 sequence is 17 residues long. V lost 3 bases and J lost 3; bases outside the gene matches: 10. A single count supports this clone. The antigen is undetermined. The TCR comes from a man aged 60 to 69 with HIV. The gene calls are TRBV10-1 and TRBJ2-1; 8 bases are a match to TRBD2. The sequences come from unsorted PBMCs, collected 0.6 years after starting antiretroviral therapy. The CDR3 region has the DNA TGCGCCAGCAGTGATGGTAGCGGGGCCAATAACTACAATGAGCAGTTCTTC. Protein: CASSDGSGANNYNEQFF.